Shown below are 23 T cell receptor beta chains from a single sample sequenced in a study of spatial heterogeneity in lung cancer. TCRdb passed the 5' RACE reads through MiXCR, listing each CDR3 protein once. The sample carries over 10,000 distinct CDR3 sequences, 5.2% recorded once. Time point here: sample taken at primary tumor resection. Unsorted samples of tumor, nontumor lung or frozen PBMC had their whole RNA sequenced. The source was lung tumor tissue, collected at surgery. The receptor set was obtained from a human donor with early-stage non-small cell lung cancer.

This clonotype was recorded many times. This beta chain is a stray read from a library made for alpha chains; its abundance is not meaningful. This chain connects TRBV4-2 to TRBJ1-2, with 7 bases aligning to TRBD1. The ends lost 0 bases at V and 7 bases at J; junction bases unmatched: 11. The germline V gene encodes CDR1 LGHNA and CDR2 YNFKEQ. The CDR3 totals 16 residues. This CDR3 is CASSQELTGASFGYTF. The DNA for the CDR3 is TGTGCCAGCAGCCAAGAGCTAACAGGGGCTTCTTTTGGCTACACCTTC.

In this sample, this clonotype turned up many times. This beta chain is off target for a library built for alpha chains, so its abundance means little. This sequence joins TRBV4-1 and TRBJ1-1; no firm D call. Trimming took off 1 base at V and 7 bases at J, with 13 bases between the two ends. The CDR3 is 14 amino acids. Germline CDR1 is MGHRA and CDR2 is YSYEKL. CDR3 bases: TGCGCCAGCAGCCAAGGGCCCGCGGACGGTGAAGCTTTCTTT. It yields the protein CASSQGPADGEAFF.

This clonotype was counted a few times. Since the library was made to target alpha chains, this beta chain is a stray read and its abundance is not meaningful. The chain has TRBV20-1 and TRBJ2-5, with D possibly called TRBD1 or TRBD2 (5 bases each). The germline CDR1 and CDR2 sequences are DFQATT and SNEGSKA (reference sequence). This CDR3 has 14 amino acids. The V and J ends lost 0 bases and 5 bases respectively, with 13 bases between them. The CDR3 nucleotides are TGCAGTGCTAGAGATCTCGGGACCGGGGAGACCCAGTACTTC. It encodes CSARDLGTGETQYF.

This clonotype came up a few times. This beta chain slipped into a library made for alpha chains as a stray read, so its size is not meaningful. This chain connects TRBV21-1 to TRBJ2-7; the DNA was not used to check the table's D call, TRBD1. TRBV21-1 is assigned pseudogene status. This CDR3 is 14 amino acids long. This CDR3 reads CASSAPGAGYEQYV. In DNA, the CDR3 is TGTGCCAGCAGCGCCCCGGGGGCCGGCTACGAGCAGTACGTC.

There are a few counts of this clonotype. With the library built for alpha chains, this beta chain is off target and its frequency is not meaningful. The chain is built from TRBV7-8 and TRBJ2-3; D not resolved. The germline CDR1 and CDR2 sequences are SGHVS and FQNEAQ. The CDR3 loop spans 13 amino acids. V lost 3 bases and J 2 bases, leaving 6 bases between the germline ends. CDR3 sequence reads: CASSFLYTDTQYF. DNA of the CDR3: TGTGCCAGCAGCTTCCTATACACAGATACGCAGTATTTT.

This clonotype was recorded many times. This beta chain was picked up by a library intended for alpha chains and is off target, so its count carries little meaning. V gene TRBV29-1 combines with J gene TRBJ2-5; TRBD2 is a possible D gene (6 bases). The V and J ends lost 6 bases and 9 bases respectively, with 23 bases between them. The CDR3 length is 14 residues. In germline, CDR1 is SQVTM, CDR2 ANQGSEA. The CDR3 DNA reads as TGCAGCGTAAAAGACGGGAGCTCTCTCCAGGCCCAGTACTTC. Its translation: CSVKDGSSLQAQYF. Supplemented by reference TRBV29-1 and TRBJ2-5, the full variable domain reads SAVISQKPSRDICQRGTSLTIQCQVDSQVTMMFWYRQQPGQSLTLIATANQGSEATYESGFVIDKFPISRPNLTFSTLTVSNMSPEDSSIYLCSVKDGSSLQAQYFGPGTRLLVL.

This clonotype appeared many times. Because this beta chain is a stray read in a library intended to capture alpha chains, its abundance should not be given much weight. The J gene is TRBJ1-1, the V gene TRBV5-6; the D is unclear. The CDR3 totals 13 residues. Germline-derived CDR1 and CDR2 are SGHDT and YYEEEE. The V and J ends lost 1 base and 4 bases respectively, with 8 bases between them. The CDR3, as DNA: TGTGCCAGCAGCTTGTTTATGGGCACTGAAGCTTTCTTT. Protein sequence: CASSLFMGTEAFF.

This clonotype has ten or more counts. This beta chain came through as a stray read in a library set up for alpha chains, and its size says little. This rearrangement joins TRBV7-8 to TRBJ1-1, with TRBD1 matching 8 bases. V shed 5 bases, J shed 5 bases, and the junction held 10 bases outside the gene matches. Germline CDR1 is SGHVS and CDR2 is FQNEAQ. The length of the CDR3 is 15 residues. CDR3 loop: CASSLRQGWETEAFF. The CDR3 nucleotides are TGTGCCAGCAGCCTCCGACAGGGGTGGGAGACTGAAGCTTTCTTT.

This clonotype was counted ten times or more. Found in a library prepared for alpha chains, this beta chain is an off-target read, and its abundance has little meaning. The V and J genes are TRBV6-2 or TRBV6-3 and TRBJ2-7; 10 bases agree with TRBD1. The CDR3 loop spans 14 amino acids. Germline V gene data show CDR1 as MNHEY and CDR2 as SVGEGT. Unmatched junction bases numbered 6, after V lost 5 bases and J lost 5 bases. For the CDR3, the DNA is TGTGCCAGCAGTCTTTGGACAGGGGGGAACGAGCAGTACTTC. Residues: CASSLWTGGNEQYF.

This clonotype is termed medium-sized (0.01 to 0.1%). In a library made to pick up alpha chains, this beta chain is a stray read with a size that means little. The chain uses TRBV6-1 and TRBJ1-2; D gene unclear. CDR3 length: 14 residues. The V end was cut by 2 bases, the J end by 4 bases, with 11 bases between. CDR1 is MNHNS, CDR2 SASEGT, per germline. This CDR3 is CASSERALSYGYTF. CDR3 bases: TGTGCCAGCAGTGAAAGGGCGCTTAGCTATGGCTACACCTTC.

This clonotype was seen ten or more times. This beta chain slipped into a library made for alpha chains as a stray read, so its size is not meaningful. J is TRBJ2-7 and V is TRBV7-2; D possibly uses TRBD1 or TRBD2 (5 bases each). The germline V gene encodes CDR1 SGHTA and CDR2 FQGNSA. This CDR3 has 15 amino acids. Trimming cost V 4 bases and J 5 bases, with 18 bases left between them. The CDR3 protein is CASSSQGRSRDEQYF. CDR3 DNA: TGTGCCAGCAGCTCCCAGGGACGGTCTCGGGACGAGCAGTACTTC.

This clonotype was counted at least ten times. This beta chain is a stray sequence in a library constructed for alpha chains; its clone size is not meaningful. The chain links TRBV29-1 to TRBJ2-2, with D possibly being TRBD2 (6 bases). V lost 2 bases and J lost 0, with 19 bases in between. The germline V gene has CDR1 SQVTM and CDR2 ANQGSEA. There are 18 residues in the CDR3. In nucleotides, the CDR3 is TGCAGCGTTGAAAGGGAGGTCGGAGAAAGATCGAACACCGGGGAGCTGTTTTTT. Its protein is CSVEREVGERSNTGELFF.

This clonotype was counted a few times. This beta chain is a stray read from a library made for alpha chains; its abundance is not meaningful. The CDR3 here is CASSPTPPGTGVYNEQFF. The CDR3 nucleotides read TGTGCCAGCTCACCAACACCCCCCGGGACAGGGGTTTACAATGAGCAGTTCTTC. V gene TRBV18 combines with J gene TRBJ2-1, with 10 bases lining up with TRBD1. The CDR3 extends over 18 amino acids. The germline V gene encodes CDR1 KGHSH and CDR2 LQKENI. V was clipped by 2 bases and J by 4 bases; unmatched bases: 11.

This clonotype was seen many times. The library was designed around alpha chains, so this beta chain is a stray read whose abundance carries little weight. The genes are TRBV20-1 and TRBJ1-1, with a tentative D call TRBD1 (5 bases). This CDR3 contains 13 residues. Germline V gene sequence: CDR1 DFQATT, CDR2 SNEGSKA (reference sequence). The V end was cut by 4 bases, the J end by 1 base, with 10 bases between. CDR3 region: CSAKTAGNTEAFF. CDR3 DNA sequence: TGCAGTGCTAAGACAGCGGGGAACACTGAAGCTTTCTTT.

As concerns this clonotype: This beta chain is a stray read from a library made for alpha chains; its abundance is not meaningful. CDR3 in amino acids: CASSQVGPWTGELFF. The CDR3 coding sequence is TGCGCCAGCAGCCAAGTGGGCCCGTGGACCGGGGAGCTGTTTTTT. This rearrangement joins TRBV4-1 to TRBJ2-2, with D hard to call. Germline assignment: CDR1 MGHRA and CDR2 YSYEKL. The V end lost 1 base, the J end lost 5 bases, and 11 bases lay between the germline ends. The CDR3 totals 15 residues.

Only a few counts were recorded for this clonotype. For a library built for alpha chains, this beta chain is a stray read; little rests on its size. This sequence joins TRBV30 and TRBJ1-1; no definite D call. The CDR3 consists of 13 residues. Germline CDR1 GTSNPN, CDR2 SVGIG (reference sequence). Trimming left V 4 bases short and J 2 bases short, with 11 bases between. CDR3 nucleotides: TGTGCCTGGAAGGGAAAGGCCAACACTGAAGCTTTCTTT. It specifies CAWKGKANTEAFF. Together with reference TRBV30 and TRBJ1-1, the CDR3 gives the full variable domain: SQTIHQWPATLVQPVGSPLSLECTVEGTSNPNLYWYRQAAGRGLQLLFYSVGIGQISSEVPQNLSASRPQDRQFILSSKKLLLSDSGFYLCAWKGKANTEAFFGQGTRLTVV.

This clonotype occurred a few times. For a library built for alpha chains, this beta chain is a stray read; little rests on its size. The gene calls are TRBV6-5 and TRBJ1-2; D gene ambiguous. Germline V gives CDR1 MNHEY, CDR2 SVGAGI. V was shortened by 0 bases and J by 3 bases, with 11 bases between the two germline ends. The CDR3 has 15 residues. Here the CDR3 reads CASSYSTGQDYGYTF. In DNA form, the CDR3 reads TGTGCCAGCAGTTACTCGACTGGGCAGGACTATGGCTACACCTTC.

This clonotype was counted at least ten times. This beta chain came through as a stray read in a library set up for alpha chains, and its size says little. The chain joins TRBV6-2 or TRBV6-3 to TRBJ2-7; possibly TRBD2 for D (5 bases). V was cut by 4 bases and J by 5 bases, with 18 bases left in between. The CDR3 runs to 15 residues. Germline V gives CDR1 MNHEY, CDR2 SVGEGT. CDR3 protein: CASSSTWELGHEQYV. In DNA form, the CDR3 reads TGTGCCAGCAGTTCTACGTGGGAGTTAGGCCACGAGCAGTACGTC.

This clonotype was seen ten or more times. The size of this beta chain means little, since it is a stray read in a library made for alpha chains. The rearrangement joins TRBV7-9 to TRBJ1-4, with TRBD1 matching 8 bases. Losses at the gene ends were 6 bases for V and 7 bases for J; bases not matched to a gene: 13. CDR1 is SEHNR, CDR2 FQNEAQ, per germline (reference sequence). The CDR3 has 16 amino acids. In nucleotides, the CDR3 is TGTGCCAGCAGTCGACAGGGGAGTGTGGGGCGTGAAAAACTGTTTTTT. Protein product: CASSRQGSVGREKLFF.

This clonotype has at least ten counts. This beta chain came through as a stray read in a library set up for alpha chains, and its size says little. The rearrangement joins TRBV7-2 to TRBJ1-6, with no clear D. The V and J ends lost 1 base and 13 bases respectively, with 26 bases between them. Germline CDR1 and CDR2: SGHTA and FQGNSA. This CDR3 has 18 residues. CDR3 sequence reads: CASSLVSPPMGLMGPLHF. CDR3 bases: TGTGCCAGCAGCTTAGTATCACCTCCGATGGGTCTGATGGGGCCCCTCCACTTT.

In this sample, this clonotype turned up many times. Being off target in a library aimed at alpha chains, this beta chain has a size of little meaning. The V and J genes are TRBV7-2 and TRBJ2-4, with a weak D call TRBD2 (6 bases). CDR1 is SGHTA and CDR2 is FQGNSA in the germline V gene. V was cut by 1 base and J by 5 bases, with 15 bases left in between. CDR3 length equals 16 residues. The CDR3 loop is CASSLGISGKENIQYF. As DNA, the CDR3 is TGTGCCAGCAGCTTAGGAATTAGCGGAAAGGAAAACATTCAGTACTTC. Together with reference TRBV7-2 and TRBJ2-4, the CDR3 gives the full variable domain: GAGVSQSPSNKVTEKGKDVELRCDPISGHTALYWYRQSLGQGLEFLIYFQGNSAPDKSGLPSDRFSAERTGGSVSTLTIQRTQQEDSAVYLCASSLGISGKENIQYFGAGTRLSVL.

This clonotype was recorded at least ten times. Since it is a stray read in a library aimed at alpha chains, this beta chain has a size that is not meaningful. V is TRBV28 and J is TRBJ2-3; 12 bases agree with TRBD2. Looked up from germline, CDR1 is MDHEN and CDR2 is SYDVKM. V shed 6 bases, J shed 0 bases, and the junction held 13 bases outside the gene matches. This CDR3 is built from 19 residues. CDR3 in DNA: TGTGCCAGCAGCCCCCAAGGAGCCGGACTAGCGGGAAGCACAGATACGCAGTATTTT. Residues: CASSPQGAGLAGSTDTQYF.

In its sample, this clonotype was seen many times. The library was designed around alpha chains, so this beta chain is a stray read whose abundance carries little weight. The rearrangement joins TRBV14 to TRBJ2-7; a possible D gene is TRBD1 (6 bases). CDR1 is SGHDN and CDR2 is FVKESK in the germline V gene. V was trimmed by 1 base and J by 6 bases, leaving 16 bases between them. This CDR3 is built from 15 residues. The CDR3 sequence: CASSQVRTAYGEQYV. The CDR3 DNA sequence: TGTGCCAGCAGCCAAGTTAGGACAGCCTATGGCGAGCAGTACGTC.